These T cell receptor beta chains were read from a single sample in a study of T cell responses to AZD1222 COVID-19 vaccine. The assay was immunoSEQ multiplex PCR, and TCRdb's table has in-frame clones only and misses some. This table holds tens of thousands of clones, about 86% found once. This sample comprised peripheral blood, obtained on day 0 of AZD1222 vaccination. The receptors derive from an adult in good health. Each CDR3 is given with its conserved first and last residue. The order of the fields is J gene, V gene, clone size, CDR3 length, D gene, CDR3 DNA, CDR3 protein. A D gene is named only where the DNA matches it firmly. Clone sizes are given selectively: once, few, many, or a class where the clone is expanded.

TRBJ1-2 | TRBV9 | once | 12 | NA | TGTGCCAGCAGCGTAGACGGCTATGGCTACACCTTC | CASSVDGYGYTF
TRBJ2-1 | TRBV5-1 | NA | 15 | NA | TGCGCCAGCAGCTTGGCTCTGAGCTCCTACAATGAGCAGTTCTTC | CASSLALSSYNEQFF
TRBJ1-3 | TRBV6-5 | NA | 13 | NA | TGTGCCAGCAGGGCTCCTACTGGAAACACCATATATTTT | CASRAPTGNTIYF
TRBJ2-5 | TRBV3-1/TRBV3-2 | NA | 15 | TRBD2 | TGTGCCAGCAGCCAAGAGGGGGGGGTCGGGGAGACCCAGTACTTC | CASSQEGGVGETQYF
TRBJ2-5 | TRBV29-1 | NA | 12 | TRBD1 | TGCAGCGTGAGGACAGGGGGTGAGACCCAGTACTTC | CSVRTGGETQYF
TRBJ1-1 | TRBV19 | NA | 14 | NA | TGTGCCAGTAGTAGGGGGGGCTCGGGCACTGAAGCTTTCTTT | CASSRGGSGTEAFF
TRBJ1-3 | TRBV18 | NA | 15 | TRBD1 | TGTGCCAGCTCAGGGGACAGAAGCTCTGGAAACACCATATATTTT | CASSGDRSSGNTIYF
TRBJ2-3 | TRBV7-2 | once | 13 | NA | TGTGCCACCCACCAGGGTCTCACAGATACGCAGTATTTT | CATHQGLTDTQYF
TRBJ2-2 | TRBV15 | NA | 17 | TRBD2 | TGTGCCACCAGCAGAGGTAGCGGGAGGTTAGAAACCGGGGAGCTGTTTTTT | CATSRGSGRLETGELFF
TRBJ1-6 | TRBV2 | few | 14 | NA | TGTGCCAGCAGTGAAAGTAGAGCAAATTCACCCCTCCACTTT | CASSESRANSPLHF
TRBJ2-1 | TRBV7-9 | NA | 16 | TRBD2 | TGTGCCAGCAGCCCACGGACTAGCGGGACCTACAATGAGCAGTTCTTC | CASSPRTSGTYNEQFF
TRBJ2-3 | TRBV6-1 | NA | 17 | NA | TGTGCCAGCAGTGAAGGATGGTCGGGGTTGGGCACAGATACGCAGTATTTT | CASSEGWSGLGTDTQYF
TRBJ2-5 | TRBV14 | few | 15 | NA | TGTGCCAGCAGCGCCGGGACACAGTACCAAGAGACCCAGTACTTC | CASSAGTQYQETQYF
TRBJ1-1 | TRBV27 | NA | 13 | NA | TGTGCCAGCAGTTCGGTAAGGAACACTGAAGCTTTCTTT | CASSSVRNTEAFF
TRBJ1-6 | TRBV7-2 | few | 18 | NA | TGTGCCAGCAGCTCCCATGGGGGGCAGAGCTCCTATAATTCACCCCTCCACTTT | CASSSHGGQSSYNSPLHF
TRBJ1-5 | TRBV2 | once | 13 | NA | TGTGCCAGCAGTGAAATGGGGGATCAGCCCCAGCATTTT | CASSEMGDQPQHF
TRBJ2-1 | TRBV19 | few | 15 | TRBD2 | TGTGCCAGTAGTATGACTAGCGGGTATATTAATGAGCAGTTCTTC | CASSMTSGYINEQFF
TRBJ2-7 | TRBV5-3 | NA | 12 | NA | TGTGCCAGCGGGACTGAGTTCTACGAGCAGTACTTC | CASGTEFYEQYF
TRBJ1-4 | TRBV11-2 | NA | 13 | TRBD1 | TGTGCCAGCAGCCGGGGACAGGTGGAAAAACTGTTTTTT | CASSRGQVEKLFF
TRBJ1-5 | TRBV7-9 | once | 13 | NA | TGTGCCAGCAGCCCGGCCCAGGGGCAGCCCCAGCATTTT | CASSPAQGQPQHF